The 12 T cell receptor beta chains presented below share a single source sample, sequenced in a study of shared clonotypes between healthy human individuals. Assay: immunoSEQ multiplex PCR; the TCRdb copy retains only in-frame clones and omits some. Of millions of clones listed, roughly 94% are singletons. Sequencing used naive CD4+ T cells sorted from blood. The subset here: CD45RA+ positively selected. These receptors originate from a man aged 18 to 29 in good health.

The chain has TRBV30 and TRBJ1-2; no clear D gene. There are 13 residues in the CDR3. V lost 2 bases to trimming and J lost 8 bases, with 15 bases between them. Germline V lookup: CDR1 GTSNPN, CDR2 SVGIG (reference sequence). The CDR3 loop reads CAWSFPVGGGYTF. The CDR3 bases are TGTGCCTGGAGTTTCCCGGTGGGAGGGGGCTACACCTTC.

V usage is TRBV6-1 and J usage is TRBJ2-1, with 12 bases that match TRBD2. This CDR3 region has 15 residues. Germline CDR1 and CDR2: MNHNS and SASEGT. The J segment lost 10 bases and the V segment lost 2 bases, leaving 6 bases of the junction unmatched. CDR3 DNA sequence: TGTGCCAGCAGTGAATTGACTAGCGGGAGTGGGGAGCAGTTCTTC. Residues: CASSELTSGSGEQFF.

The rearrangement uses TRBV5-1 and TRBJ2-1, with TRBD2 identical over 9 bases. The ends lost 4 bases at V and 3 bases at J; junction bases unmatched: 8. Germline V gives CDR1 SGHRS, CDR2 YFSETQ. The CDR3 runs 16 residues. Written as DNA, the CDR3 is TGCGCCAGCAGCGCCACGACTAGCGGCGTCTACAATGAGCAGTTCTTC. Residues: CASSATTSGVYNEQFF.

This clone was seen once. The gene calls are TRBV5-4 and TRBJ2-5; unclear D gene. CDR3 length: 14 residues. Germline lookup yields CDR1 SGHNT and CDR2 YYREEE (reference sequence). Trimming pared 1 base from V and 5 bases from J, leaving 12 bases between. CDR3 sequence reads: CASSLNTDGETQYF. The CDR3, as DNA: TGTGCCAGCAGCTTGAATACAGACGGGGAGACCCAGTACTTC.

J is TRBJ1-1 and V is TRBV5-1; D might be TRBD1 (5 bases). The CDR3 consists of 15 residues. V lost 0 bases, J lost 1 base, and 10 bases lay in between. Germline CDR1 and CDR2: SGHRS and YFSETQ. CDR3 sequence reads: CASSLVRGGNTEAFF. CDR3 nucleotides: TGCGCCAGCAGCTTGGTAAGGGGCGGGAACACTGAAGCTTTCTTT.

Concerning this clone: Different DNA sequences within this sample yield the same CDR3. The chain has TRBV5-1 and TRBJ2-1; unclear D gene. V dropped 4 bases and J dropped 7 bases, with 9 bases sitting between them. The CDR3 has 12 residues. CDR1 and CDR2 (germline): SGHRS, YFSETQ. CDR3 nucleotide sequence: TGCGCCAGCAGCCTAACAACGAATGAGCAGTTCTTC. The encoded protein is CASSLTTNEQFF.

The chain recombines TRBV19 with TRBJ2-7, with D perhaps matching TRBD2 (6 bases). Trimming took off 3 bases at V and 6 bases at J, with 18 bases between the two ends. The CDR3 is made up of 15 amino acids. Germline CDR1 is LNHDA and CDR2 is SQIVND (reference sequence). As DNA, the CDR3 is TGTGCCAGTAGTATTGGAGGGCTGTCCGGCGGCGAGCAGTACTTC. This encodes CASSIGGLSGGEQYF.

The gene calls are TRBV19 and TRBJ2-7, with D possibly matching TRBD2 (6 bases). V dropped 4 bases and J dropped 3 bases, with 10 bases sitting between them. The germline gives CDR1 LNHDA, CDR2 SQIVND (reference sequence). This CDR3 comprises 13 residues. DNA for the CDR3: TGTGCCAGTAGTAGGGGACTGCACTACGAGCAGTACTTC. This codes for CASSRGLHYEQYF.

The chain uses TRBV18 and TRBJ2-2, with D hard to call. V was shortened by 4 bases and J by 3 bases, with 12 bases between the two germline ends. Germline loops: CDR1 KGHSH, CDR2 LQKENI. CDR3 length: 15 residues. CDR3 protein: CASSHARDYTGELFF. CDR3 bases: TGTGCCAGCTCACATGCGAGAGATTACACCGGGGAGCTGTTTTTT.

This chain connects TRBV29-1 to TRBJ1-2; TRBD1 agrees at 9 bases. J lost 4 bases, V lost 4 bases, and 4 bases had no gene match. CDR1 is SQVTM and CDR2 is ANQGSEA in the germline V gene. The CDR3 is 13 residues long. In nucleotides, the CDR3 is TGCAGCGTTGTGAAACAGGGGGCCTATGGCTACACCTTC. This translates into CSVVKQGAYGYTF.

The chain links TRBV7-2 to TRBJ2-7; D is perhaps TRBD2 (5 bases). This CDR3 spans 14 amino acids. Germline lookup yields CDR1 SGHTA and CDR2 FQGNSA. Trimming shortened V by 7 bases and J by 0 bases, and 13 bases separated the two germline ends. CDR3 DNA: TGTGCCAGCAACACGGCGGGCCTCTCCTACGAGCAGTACTTC. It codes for CASNTAGLSYEQYF.

Written as DNA, the CDR3 is TGTGCCAGTTCAACCCGGGACAGGGAGTTTCACGAGCAGTACTTC. Amino acids: CASSTRDREFHEQYF. The chain combines TRBV25-1 with TRBJ2-7, with 9 bases fitting TRBD1. V gave up 9 bases and J gave up 5 bases; unmatched junction bases: 14. This CDR3 has 15 amino acids. The V gene's germline CDR1 is MGHDK and CDR2 SYGVNS.